The 10 T cell receptor beta chains below come from one sample, sequenced in a study of human T cells and chemical hapten exposure. Total RNA came from unfractionated whole blood. One entry per CDR3 protein results from TCRdb running MiXCR on the 5' RACE reads. The sample lists about 140,000 distinct CDR3 sequences; 4.1% were seen once. These receptors originate from a female donor in good health.

This clonotype was counted many times. The chain links TRBV6-5 to TRBJ2-3, with D hard to call. Germline loops: CDR1 MNHEY, CDR2 SVGAGI. This CDR3 spans 12 amino acids. The germline V and J ends were trimmed by 4 bases and 2 bases, with 4 bases remaining between them. CDR3 sequence reads: CASSSNTDTQYF. CDR3 nucleotides: TGTGCCAGCAGTTCCAACACAGATACGCAGTATTTT.

In its sample, this clonotype was seen many times. V and J are TRBV20-1 and TRBJ2-5; 12 nucleotides agree with TRBD2. After removal of 0 bases from V and 5 bases from J, the junction contained 7 bases not matched to a gene. Germline loops: CDR1 DFQATT, CDR2 SNEGSKA (reference sequence). The CDR3 is 16 amino acids. The CDR3 coding sequence is TGCAGTGCTAGAGATCTGCTAGCGGGGGGGCCGGAGACCCAGTACTTC. Its protein is CSARDLLAGGPETQYF.

This clonotype was recorded many times. CDR3: CASRGQAAGQPQHF. The CDR3 DNA reads as TGTGCCAGCAGGGGACAGGCGGCAGGTCAGCCCCAGCATTTT. This chain connects TRBV7-2 to TRBJ1-5; 8 nucleotides line up with TRBD1. The CDR3 totals 14 residues. The J segment lost 6 bases and the V segment lost 6 bases, leaving 7 bases of the junction unmatched. Germline V gives CDR1 SGHTA, CDR2 FQGNSA. Looking up the rest from reference TRBV7-2 and TRBJ1-5 gives the full variable domain: GAGVSQSPSNKVTEKGKDVELRCDPISGHTALYWYRQSLGQGLEFLIYFQGNSAPDKSGLPSDRFSAERTGGSVSTLTIQRTQQEDSAVYLCASRGQAAGQPQHFGDGTRLSIL.

This clonotype was counted many times. The chain links TRBV6-1 to TRBJ1-6; 8 nucleotides match TRBD1. The CDR3 contains 16 residues. The germline gives CDR1 MNHNS, CDR2 SASEGT. V trimming: 5 bases; J trimming: 13 bases; junction bases outside the gene matches: 16. The CDR3 DNA sequence: TGTGCCAGCAGTCTAAGGACAGGGACGGGAATTCTTCCCCTCCACTTT. Protein: CASSLRTGTGILPLHF.

The sample holds many counts of this clonotype. The CDR3 loop reads CASKPGQGDQPQHF. The CDR3 DNA sequence: TGTGCCAGCAAGCCGGGACAGGGAGATCAGCCCCAGCATTTT. This rearrangement joins TRBV2 to TRBJ1-5, with 9 bases lining up with TRBD1. The CDR3 has 14 amino acids. The trim removed 7 bases at V and 5 bases at J, leaving 6 bases unmatched. Germline CDR1 SNHLY, CDR2 FYNNEI.

The table lists this clonotype with many counts. The chain is built from TRBV6-6 and TRBJ1-2, with 9 bases aligning to TRBD1. V lost 10 bases, J lost 5 bases, and 23 bases stayed unmatched. Germline V lookup: CDR1 MNHNY, CDR2 SVGAGI (reference sequence). There are 18 residues in the CDR3. The CDR3 region has the DNA TGTGCCACCTTCTCACAGGGGGCGATGGATATATCGGGATATGGCTACACCTTC. Encoded protein: CATFSQGAMDISGYGYTF.

There are many counts of this clonotype. V gene TRBV4-3 combines with J gene TRBJ2-7; 7 nucleotides align to TRBD1. Germline assignment: CDR1 LGHNA and CDR2 YSLEER. V gave up 0 bases and J gave up 2 bases; unmatched junction bases: 4. This CDR3 contains 15 residues. The CDR3 DNA sequence: TGCGCCAGCAGCCAAGATTCAGGGGGTGCCTACGAGCAGTACTTC. This encodes CASSQDSGGAYEQYF.

In this sample, this clonotype turned up many times. The DNA of the CDR3 is TGCAGTGCTAGCTCGGGACTAGCGGGGGGGCCATCGGGTGCAGAGACCCAGTACTTC. Its translation: CSASSGLAGGPSGAETQYF. This sequence joins TRBV20-1 and TRBJ2-5; TRBD2 matches at 16 bases. The germline V gene encodes CDR1 DFQATT and CDR2 SNEGSKA (reference sequence). After removal of 3 bases from V and 4 bases from J, the junction contained 14 bases not matched to a gene. The CDR3 loop spans 19 amino acids.

This clonotype has a count of ten or more. The chain carries TRBV3-1 and TRBJ1-2; D is undetermined. The germline V and J ends were trimmed by 1 base and 3 bases, with 3 bases remaining between them. There are 12 residues in the CDR3. Germline CDR1 reads LGHDT; CDR2 reads YNNKEL (reference sequence). The CDR3, as DNA: TGTGCCAGCAGCCAAGGGGACTATGGCTACACCTTC. Amino acids: CASSQGDYGYTF.

The chain employs TRBV6-1 and TRBJ2-1, with D possibly being TRBD1 or TRBD2 (5 bases each). Germline V gives CDR1 MNHNS, CDR2 SASEGT. The V and J ends lost 2 bases and 6 bases respectively, with 23 bases between them. The CDR3 has 18 residues. CDR3 sequence (DNA): TGTGCCAGCAGTGAATATGGACGGGCAGCGGCTGGGGGCAATGAGCAGTTCTTC. Its translation: CASSEYGRAAAGGNEQFF.